This T cell receptor beta chain was profiled in a study of response to subunit inactivated influenza vaccine. TCRdb itself ran the RT-PCR reads through MiXCR, one entry per CDR3 protein. The data show 500,000 to 700,000 distinct CDR3 sequences, 20% to 25% seen once. These data also formed part of another study, on T cells expressing NK-cell markers. That study reports: With UMIs, 5'RACE template switching was used to make TCR beta cDNA. Among the eight sequenced donors, seven tested HCMV-seropositive and one tested seronegative. Dominant NKG2C+ clonotypes made up roughly 1.0-8% of CD8+ T cells in a handful of donors. Whether the expanded NKG2C+ T cell clones recognized HCMV remained unclear.

The specimen was CD4+ T cells sorted from PBMCs, collected approximately 12 days after vaccination. The receptor comes from a man aged 50-60 years who received an inactivated influenza vaccine.

The CDR3 DNA reads TGTGCCAGCTCACCACCAAACAGGATCTCTGGGGCCAACGTCCTGACTTTC. It is translated as CASSPPNRISGANVLTF. V is TRBV18 and J is TRBJ2-6, with D perhaps matching TRBD1 (5 bases). Germline assignment: CDR1 KGHSH and CDR2 LQKENI. Trimming removed 0 bases at V and 0 bases at J, with 9 bases between. The CDR3 length is 17 residues.